The clone carrying this TCR beta chain was counted between two and nine times. Its target is not known. Sorted cells reached over 98% purity in every population. The sequenced template was cDNA made from the entire isolated RNA. Sequencing was performed with immunoSEQ multiplex PCR; in TCRdb, only in-frame clones are kept and a portion is missing. Of roughly 330,000 clones in the sample, about 10% are singletons; the top ten hold approximately 0.016%. This entry is derived from a study of beta chain features in type 1 diabetes. Study details: Age, gender and cell yields were alike across patients and healthy donors.

Study-wide results and caveats: Across all four CD4+ subsets, people with type 1 diabetes showed modestly shorter TCRB CDR3s.

This CDR3 is 13 amino acids long. V was pared by 8 bases and J by 4 bases, with 3 bases of the junction left unmatched. Germline V CDR1 and CDR2: LNHNV, YYDKDF (reference sequence). This clonotype was sampled from a woman aged 30 to 39 in good health. The specimen was naive CD4+ T cells from blood. The J gene is TRBJ2-3, the V gene TRBV15, with TRBD1 identical over 10 bases. Written as DNA, the CDR3 is TGTGCCACCCGCGGACAGGGGGCAGATACGCAGTATTTT. Translated: CATRGQGADTQYF.